A selection of T cell receptor beta chains follows, all from one sample in a study of blood T cell repertoires in COVID-19. Generated by immunoSEQ multiplex PCR, the TCRdb table keeps only in-frame clones and is missing some. The sample shows roughly 300,000 clones, approximately 81% of them seen only once. Material: PBMCs or T cells enriched from blood (not recorded which). All receptors derive from a woman between 45 and 60 years old who had recovered from COVID-19. Both conserved end residues are part of each CDR3. The order of the fields is D gene, V gene, J gene, clone size, CDR3 protein, CDR3 DNA. D genes are given only for firm matches. Size is stated for part of the rows, as once, few or many counts, or as a class when the clone is expanded.

>TRBD2|TRBV12-3/TRBV12-4|TRBJ2-1|NA
CASSLSGGEQFF
TGTGCCAGCAGTTTATCGGGGGGTGAGCAGTTCTTC
>TRBD1|TRBV7-9|TRBJ1-4|NA
CASSPTGQGVHEKLFF
TGTGCCAGCAGCCCGACGGGACAGGGGGTCCATGAAAAACTGTTTTTT
>TRBD1|TRBV4-2|TRBJ2-7|NA
CASSQEVGQGKQYF
TGTGCCAGCAGCCAAGAAGTCGGACAGGGTAAACAGTACTTC
>NA|TRBV27|TRBJ2-3|NA
CASSLVVGTDTQYF
TGTGCCAGCAGTTTAGTCGTTGGCACAGATACGCAGTATTTT
>NA|TRBV2|TRBJ2-7|NA
CASSGGRGAAGYEQYF
TGTGCCAGCAGTGGGGGACGGGGGGCTGCAGGCTACGAGCAGTACTTC
>TRBD2|TRBV10-1|TRBJ2-7|NA
CASSRSGRGEQYF
TGCGCCAGCAGTCGCAGCGGGAGGGGCGAGCAGTACTTC
>NA|TRBV3-1/TRBV3-2|TRBJ1-1|NA
CASSQGDFRGENTEAFF
TGTGCCAGCAGCCAAGGGGACTTTCGAGGGGAGAACACTGAAGCTTTCTTT
>TRBD1|TRBV7-8|TRBJ2-1|NA
CASNRDRYNEQFF
TGTGCCAGCAATCGGGACAGATACAATGAGCAGTTCTTC
>TRBD2|TRBV9|TRBJ2-7|NA
CASSVAGGTYEQYF
TGTGCCAGCAGCGTAGCGGGAGGTACCTACGAGCAGTACTTC
>TRBD1|TRBV5-1|TRBJ2-1|NA
CASSATGGGQFF
TGCGCCAGCAGCGCGACAGGGGGCGGGCAGTTCTTC
>TRBD1|TRBV18|TRBJ1-1|NA
CASSLKTGEVTEAFF
TGTGCCAGCTCACTAAAGACAGGGGAGGTCACTGAAGCTTTCTTT
>TRBD1|TRBV19|TRBJ2-2|few
CASSTSGTGGNGELFF
TGTGCCAGTAGTACCTCCGGGACAGGGGGAAACGGGGAGCTGTTTTTT
>TRBD1|TRBV9|TRBJ1-3|once
CASSLADRGGNTIYF
TGTGCCAGCAGCCTCGCCGACAGGGGTGGAAACACCATATATTTT
>TRBD1|TRBV28|TRBJ2-1|few
CASSLRQGTYNEQFF
TGTGCCAGCAGTTTACGACAGGGGACCTACAATGAGCAGTTCTTC
>NA|TRBV10-3|TRBJ1-2|NA
CAISEGVRTPNYGYTF
TGTGCCATCAGTGAGGGTGTGAGGACACCGAACTATGGCTACACCTTC
>TRBD2|TRBV29-1|TRBJ2-7|NA
CSVGLAGGREQYF
TGCAGCGTTGGACTAGCGGGGGGGCGGGAGCAGTACTTC
>NA|TRBV9|TRBJ1-4|few
CASSAGFHANEKLFF
TGTGCCAGCAGCGCAGGATTTCATGCTAATGAAAAACTGTTTTTT
>NA|TRBV18|TRBJ1-5|NA
CASSPADWDQPQHF
TGTGCCAGCTCACCGGCTGACTGGGATCAGCCCCAGCATTTT
>TRBD1|TRBV28|TRBJ1-1|NA
CASTPDRGRAFF
TGTGCCAGCACCCCGGACAGGGGTAGGGCTTTCTTT
>NA|TRBV19|TRBJ1-3|NA
CASQKDGQLSGNTIYF
TGTGCCAGCCAGAAGGATGGACAGCTCTCTGGAAACACCATATATTTT
>NA|TRBV13|TRBJ1-1|NA
CASSLNRGSAFF
TGTGCCAGCAGCTTAAATAGGGGGTCGGCTTTCTTT
>TRBD1|TRBV4-3|TRBJ1-3|once
CASSQKHRTGGRTGNTIYF
TGCGCCAGCAGCCAAAAGCATAGGACAGGGGGCCGGACTGGAAACACCATATATTTT
>TRBD1|TRBV19|TRBJ1-6|NA
CASTARDRGGDSPLHF
TGTGCCAGTACCGCTCGGGACAGGGGAGGAGATTCACCCCTCCACTTT
>NA|TRBV29-1|TRBJ2-2|NA
CSVELADTGELFF
TGCAGCGTTGAGTTGGCCGACACCGGGGAGCTGTTTTTT
>NA|TRBV6-2/TRBV6-3|TRBJ1-1|NA
CASSYSTAKAFF
TGTGCCAGCAGTTACTCGACTGCCAAGGCTTTCTTT
>NA|TRBV15|TRBJ1-2|NA
CATSRALGLGYTF
TGTGCCACCAGCAGAGCTTTGGGGCTCGGCTACACCTTC
>TRBD1|TRBV7-9|TRBJ2-7|NA
CASSPPPTGPSSYEQYF
TGTGCCAGCAGCCCGCCCCCGACAGGGCCCAGCTCCTACGAGCAGTACTTC
>NA|TRBV27|TRBJ2-7|NA
CASSSSRLAGIHEQYF
NA
>TRBD1|TRBV7-2|TRBJ1-5|NA
CASSLGTGGRGGQPQHF
TGTGCCAGCAGCTTAGGGACAGGGGGCCGGGGGGGTCAGCCCCAGCATTTT
>NA|TRBV5-1|TRBJ1-1|once
CASSLGQPNTEAFF
TGCGCCAGCAGCCTGGGACAACCCAACACTGAAGCTTTCTTT
>TRBD1|TRBV18|TRBJ2-6|NA
CASSPGTGSAGANVLTF
TGTGCCAGCTCACCCGGGACAGGATCTGCTGGGGCCAACGTCCTGACTTTC
>NA|TRBV5-6|TRBJ2-1|NA
CASSYGPGHNEQFF
TGTGCCAGCAGCTACGGTCCAGGCCACAATGAGCAGTTCTTC
>NA|TRBV28|TRBJ2-7|NA
CASSPYRGGYEQYF
TGTGCCAGCAGTCCGTACAGGGGGGGCTACGAGCAGTACTTC
>NA|TRBV5-8|TRBJ2-1|NA
CAVRARGYNEQFF
NA
>NA|TRBV30|TRBJ2-3|NA
CAWSKSGTDTQYF
TGTGCCTGGAGTAAAAGCGGGACAGATACGCAGTATTTT
>TRBD1|TRBV19|TRBJ1-5|once
CASSIETGEQPQHF
TGTGCCAGTAGTATAGAGACAGGGGAACAGCCCCAGCATTTT
>NA|TRBV18|TRBJ2-1|NA
CASSRRDSGGRGEQFF
TGTGCCAGCTCACGCCGGGACTCGGGGGGCCGGGGGGAGCAGTTCTTC
>NA|TRBV19|TRBJ1-1|NA
CASSIKSGDEAFF
TGTGCCAGTAGTATTAAGTCAGGGGATGAAGCTTTCTTT
>NA|TRBV6-6|TRBJ2-7|NA
CASQLYKQGGYEQYF
TGTGCCAGCCAGCTGTACAAACAGGGTGGCTACGAGCAGTACTTC
>TRBD1|TRBV19|TRBJ2-2|NA
CASSPSGQTITGELFF
TGTGCCAGTAGTCCTTCGGGACAGACTATCACCGGGGAGCTGTTTTTT
>NA|TRBV9|TRBJ1-2|NA
CASSPPENYGYTF
TGTGCCAGCAGCCCTCCGGAGAACTATGGCTACACCTTC
>NA|TRBV6-5|TRBJ1-2|NA
CASRYIPGDNYGYTF
TGTGCCAGCAGGTACATCCCAGGTGATAACTATGGCTACACCTTC
>TRBD2|TRBV18|TRBJ2-1|NA
CASSPVAGVNEQFF
TGTGCCAGCTCACCAGTAGCGGGAGTCAATGAGCAGTTCTTC
>TRBD1|TRBV6-5|TRBJ2-7|NA
CASSYSGTGIEQYF
TGTGCCAGCAGTTACTCCGGGACAGGGATCGAGCAGTACTTC
>NA|TRBV11-2|TRBJ1-4|NA
CASSLFQEKLFF
TGTGCCAGCAGCTTATTTCAGGAAAAACTGTTTTTT
>TRBD1|TRBV7-6|TRBJ2-6|NA
CASSPTTGAGANVLTF
TGTGCCAGCAGCCCGACTACAGGGGCTGGGGCCAACGTCCTGACTTTC
>TRBD1|TRBV6-5|TRBJ2-1|NA
CASRSDRVSYNEQFF
TGTGCCAGCAGATCGGACAGGGTCTCCTACAATGAGCAGTTCTTC
>TRBD1|TRBV9|TRBJ2-1|NA
CASSVRQGSNEQFF
TGTGCCAGCAGCGTGCGACAGGGGAGCAATGAGCAGTTCTTC
>NA|TRBV7-3|TRBJ1-1|NA
CASSSGMNTEAFF
TGTGCCAGCAGCTCAGGCATGAACACTGAAGCTTTCTTT
>TRBD1|TRBV5-4|TRBJ2-1|NA
CASTRDRNEQFF
TGTGCCAGCACCCGGGACAGGAATGAGCAGTTCTTC
>TRBD1|TRBV5-6|TRBJ1-6|few
CASSFWTGLWSPLHF
TGTGCCAGCAGCTTCTGGACAGGGCTTTGGTCACCCCTCCACTTT